The sequence of this T cell receptor (beta chain) was determined in a study of Graves' ophthalmopathy and Graves' hyperthyroidism (dated by TCRdb to 2017 to 2018). Background for the entire study: Peripheral blood was collected at initial diagnosis, prior to any treatment. An independent validation cohort was composed of some 19 hyperthyroidism patients and about 16 patients who later progressed from hyperthyroidism to ophthalmopathy. Following sampling, methimazole starting at 30 mg daily was administered to hyperthyroidism patients, and high-dose intravenous methylprednisolone was administered to ophthalmopathy patients. To explore V-J signatures that distinguish ophthalmopathy from hyperthyroidism, a discovery set of around 100 patients was enrolled, made up of 40 to 45 with ophthalmopathy and fewer than 60 with stable hyperthyroidism. TCR beta repertoire signatures were used to distinguish Graves' ophthalmopathy from Graves' hyperthyroidism and to predict progression to ophthalmopathy. In total, approximately 140 blood samples were TCR-sequenced: 40 to 45 ophthalmopathy, 75 hyperthyroidism and some 17 hyperthyroidism-to-ophthalmopathy patients. In five or six hyperthyroidism patients, the T-cell repertoire of thyroid tissue was compared with the T-cell repertoire of blood.

This clonotype was seen a handful of times. There is no known antigen for this receptor. Within one base of it there is no much larger clone, and no base qualities were kept. For repertoire sequencing, the TCR beta CDR3 regions were amplified from RNA transcripts. HTBI primers and the Qiagen OneStep RT-PCR kit were used in a first-round RT-PCR, which was followed by a second-round multiplex PCR, size selection and purification. Libraries were sequenced on an Illumina HiSeq2000 using paired-end 100 bp reads. The source study handled its data this way. SOAPnuke was used for read processing, and reads with adapters, uncalled bases, a mean Phred below 15, or no exact constant-primer or identifier match were discarded. COPE v1.2.5 was used to merge the high-quality paired reads. Unique nucleotide sequences were defined as clonotypes and aligned to IMGT TRB V, D and J references using MiTCR v1.1. Analysis was restricted to V-J combinations with a frequency above 0.0001, which covered just over 98% of repertoires. For each V-J combination, a TCR clonal expansion and chaos score was defined as the ratio of F50 clonal expansion to chaos observed in the TCRdist matrix. Welch's t-statistics and random forest were used to reduce the features to approximately 13 V-J combinations, which were then used as input to a naive Bayes classifier. The Morisita-Horn index was used to measure how similar the thyroid and blood repertoires were. Clones were called with MiXCR by TCRdb after fastp trimmed the public reads at Q25, and only in-frame beta chains were retained. Rows are combined by CDR3 protein, so each entry shows the most common genes and DNA. What appears here as the V and J calls and clone size reflects TCRdb's work, not the paper's. The sample data list more than 550,000 distinct CDR3 sequences, and about two fifths of these were observed just once. The ten largest clones take up more than 3% of the sample.

The CDR3 sequence holds 15 residues, the cysteine and phenylalanine included. The kept DNA is CDR3 alone, 45 bases in frame from the first base. Trimming costs V 3 bases and J 4 bases, and their ends lie 16 bases apart. CDR1 LNHDA and CDR2 SQIVND were looked up in the germline V gene (reference sequence). Summary of the overall study and its limitations: Most expanded thyroid clonotypes with frequency above 0.001 were also detected in blood, suggesting blood repertoires may reflect the thyroid immune response. In validation, the model predicted ophthalmopathy progression with about 70% sensitivity and 72.22% specificity; roughly 12 predicted patients were CT-confirmed with GO in a median of about 7.1 months. Ophthalmopathy was separated from stable hyperthyroidism by the 13-signature model with roughly 87% sensitivity and 81% to 84% specificity in cross-validation and with 80%/75% in the test set. Sample size was not statistically predetermined, and group allocation was not concealed from the investigators.

Ophthalmopathy patients were characterized by moderately to severely active disease, a Clinical Activity Score of at least 3, a NOSPECS grade of at least 4, and a disease duration under 3 months. Patients with other autoimmune diseases, uncontrolled infections, pregnancy or lactation were excluded. Diagnosis relied on clinical symptoms, serum thyroxine, TRAb, thyroid ultrasound and orbital computed tomography. Using Ficoll-Paque density gradient centrifugation, PBMCs were isolated from about 9.4 ml of fresh peripheral blood. Trizol reagent was used to extract the total RNA, and its quality was then checked on an Agilent 2100 Bioanalyzer.

The sequenced sample was peripheral blood. The source of this sequence is an adult man with Graves' ophthalmopathy. The chain is assembled from TRBV19 and TRBJ2-7; TRBD1 is perhaps the D gene, given 6 matching bases. The CDR3 reads CASSIGRGQGYEQYF. At the DNA level, the sequence is TGTGCCAGTAGTATTGGGAGAGGGCAGGGGTACGAGCAGTACTTC.